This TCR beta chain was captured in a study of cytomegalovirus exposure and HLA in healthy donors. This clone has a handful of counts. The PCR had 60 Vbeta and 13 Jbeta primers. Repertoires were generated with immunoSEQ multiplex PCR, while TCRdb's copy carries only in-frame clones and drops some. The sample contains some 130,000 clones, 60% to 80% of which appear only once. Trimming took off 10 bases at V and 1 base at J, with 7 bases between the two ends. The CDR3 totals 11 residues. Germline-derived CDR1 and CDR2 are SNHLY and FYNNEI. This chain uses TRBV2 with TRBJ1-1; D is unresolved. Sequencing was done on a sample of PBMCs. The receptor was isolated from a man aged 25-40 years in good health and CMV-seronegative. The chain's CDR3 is CATRRNTEAFF. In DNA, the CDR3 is TGTGCCACTCGTAGGAACACTGAAGCTTTCTTT.